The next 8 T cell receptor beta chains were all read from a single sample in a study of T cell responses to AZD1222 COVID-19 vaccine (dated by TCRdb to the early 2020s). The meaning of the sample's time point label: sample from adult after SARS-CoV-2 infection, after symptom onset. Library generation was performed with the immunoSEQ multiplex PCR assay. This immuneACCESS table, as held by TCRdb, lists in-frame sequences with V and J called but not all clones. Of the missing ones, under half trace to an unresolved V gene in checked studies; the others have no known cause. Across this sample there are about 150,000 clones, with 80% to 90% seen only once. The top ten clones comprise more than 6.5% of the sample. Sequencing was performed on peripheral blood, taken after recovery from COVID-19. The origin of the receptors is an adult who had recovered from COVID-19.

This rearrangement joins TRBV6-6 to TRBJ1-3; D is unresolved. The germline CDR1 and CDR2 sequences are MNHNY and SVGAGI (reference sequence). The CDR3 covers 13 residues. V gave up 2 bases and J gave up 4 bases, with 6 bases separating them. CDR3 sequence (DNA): TGTGCCAGCAGTTACATCCAGGGAAACACCATATATTTT. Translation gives CASSYIQGNTIYF.

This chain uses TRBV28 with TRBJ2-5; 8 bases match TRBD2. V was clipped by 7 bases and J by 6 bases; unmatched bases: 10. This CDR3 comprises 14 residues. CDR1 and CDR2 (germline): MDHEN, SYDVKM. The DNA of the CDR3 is TGTGCCAGCAATACGGGACTAGGGAAGAAGACCCAGTACTTC. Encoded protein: CASNTGLGKKTQYF.

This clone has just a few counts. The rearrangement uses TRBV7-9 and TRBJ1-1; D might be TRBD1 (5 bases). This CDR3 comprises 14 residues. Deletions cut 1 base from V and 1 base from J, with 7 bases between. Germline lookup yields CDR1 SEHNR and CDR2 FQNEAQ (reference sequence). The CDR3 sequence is CASSLDGANTEAFF. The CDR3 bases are TGTGCCAGCAGCTTAGACGGGGCGAACACTGAAGCTTTCTTT.

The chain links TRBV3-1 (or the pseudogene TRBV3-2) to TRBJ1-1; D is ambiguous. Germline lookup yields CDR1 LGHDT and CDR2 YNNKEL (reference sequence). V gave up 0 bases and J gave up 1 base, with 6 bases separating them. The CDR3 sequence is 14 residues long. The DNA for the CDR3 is TGTGCCAGCAGCCAAGATGAGGCGAACACTGAAGCTTTCTTT. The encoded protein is CASSQDEANTEAFF.

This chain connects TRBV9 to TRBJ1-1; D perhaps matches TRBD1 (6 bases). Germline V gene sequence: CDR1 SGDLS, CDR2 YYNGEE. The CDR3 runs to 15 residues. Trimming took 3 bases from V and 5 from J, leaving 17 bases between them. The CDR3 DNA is TGTGCCAGCAGCGGAACAAAACAGGGAGGGACTGAAGCTTTCTTT. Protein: CASSGTKQGGTEAFF.

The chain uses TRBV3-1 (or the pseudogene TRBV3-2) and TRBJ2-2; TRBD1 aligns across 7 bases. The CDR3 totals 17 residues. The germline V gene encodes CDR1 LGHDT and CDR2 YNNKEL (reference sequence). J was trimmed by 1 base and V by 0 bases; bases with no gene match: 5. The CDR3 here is CASSQDLHRGNTGELFF. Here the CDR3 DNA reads TGTGCCAGCAGCCAAGATCTTCACAGGGGGAACACCGGGGAGCTGTTTTTT.

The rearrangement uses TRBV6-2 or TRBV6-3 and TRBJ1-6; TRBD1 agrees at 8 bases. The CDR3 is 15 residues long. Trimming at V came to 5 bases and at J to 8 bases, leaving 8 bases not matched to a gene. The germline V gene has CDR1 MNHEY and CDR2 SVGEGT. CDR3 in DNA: TGTGCCAGCAGTAGCGACAGGGGTCTCGATTCACCCCTCCACTTT. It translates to CASSSDRGLDSPLHF.

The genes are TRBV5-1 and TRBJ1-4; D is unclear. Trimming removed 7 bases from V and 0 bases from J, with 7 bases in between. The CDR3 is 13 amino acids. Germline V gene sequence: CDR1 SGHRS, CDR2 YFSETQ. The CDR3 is CASSQSTNEKLFF. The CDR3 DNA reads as TGCGCCAGCTCTCAATCAACTAATGAAAAACTGTTTTTT.